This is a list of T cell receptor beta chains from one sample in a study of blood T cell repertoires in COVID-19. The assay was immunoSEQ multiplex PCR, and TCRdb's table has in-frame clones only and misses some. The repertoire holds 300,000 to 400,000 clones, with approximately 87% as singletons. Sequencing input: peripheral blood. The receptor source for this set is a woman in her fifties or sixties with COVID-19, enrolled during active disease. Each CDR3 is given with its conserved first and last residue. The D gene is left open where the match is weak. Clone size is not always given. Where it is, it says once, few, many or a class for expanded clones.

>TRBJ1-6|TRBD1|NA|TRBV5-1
TGCGCCAGCAGCTGGACAGGGGGCGGTGATTCACCCCTCCACTTT
CASSWTGGGDSPLHF
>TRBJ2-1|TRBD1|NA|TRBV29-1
TGCAGCGGGGAGGGACAGGGGTCCTACAATGAGCAGTTCTTC
CSGEGQGSYNEQFF
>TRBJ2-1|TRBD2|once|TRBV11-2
TGTGCCAGCAGCTTAGTAGGCGGGAGTTTTGGCTCCTACAATGAGCAGTTCTTC
CASSLVGGSFGSYNEQFF
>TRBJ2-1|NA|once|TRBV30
TGTGCCTGGGGGCTAATTGCGGGTACCTACAATGAGCAGTTCTTC
CAWGLIAGTYNEQFF
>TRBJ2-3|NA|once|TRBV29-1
TGCAGCGTTGTATTATTCGATACGCAGTATTTT
CSVVLFDTQYF
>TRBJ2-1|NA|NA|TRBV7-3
TGTGCCAGCAGCTTTGGAGTTTACAATGAGCAGTTCTTC
CASSFGVYNEQFF
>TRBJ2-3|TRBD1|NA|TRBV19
TGTGCCAGTAGTCCGGGACAGGGGGTCACAGATACGCAGTATTTT
CASSPGQGVTDTQYF
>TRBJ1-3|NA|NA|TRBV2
TGTGCCAGCAGCCCACATAACTCTGGAAACACCATATATTTT
CASSPHNSGNTIYF
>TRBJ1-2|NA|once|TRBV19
TGTGCCAGTAGTATCGCGGCCAGTGCTAACTATGGCTACACCTTC
CASSIAASANYGYTF
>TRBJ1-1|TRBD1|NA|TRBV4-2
TGTGCCAGCAGCCAAGTCCGTGGACAGGGTTTTCTGAACACTGAAGCTTTCTTT
CASSQVRGQGFLNTEAFF
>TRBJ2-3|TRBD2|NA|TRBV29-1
TGCAGCGCAAGCGGGAGTGGGACAGATACGCAGTATTTT
CSASGSGTDTQYF
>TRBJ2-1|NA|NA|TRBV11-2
TGTGCCAGCAGCTTAGATTACAGGGACAATGAGCAGTTCTTC
CASSLDYRDNEQFF
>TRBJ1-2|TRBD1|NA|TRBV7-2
TGTGCCAGCAGTAAAGGGCCCGGGACAGGGGAGAACTATGGCTACACCTTC
CASSKGPGTGENYGYTF
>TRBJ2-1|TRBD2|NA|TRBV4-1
TGCGCCAGCAGCCAAGATGAGGCTAGCGGGCCCTACAATGAGCAGTTCTTC
CASSQDEASGPYNEQFF
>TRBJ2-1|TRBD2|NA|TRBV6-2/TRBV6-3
TGTGCCAGCAGTAACCAACTAGCGGGAACCGTCAATGAGCAGTTCTTC
CASSNQLAGTVNEQFF
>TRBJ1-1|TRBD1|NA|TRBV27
TGTGCCAGCAGTTCGCTCCGACAGGGTAGGAACACTGAAGCTTTCTTT
CASSSLRQGRNTEAFF
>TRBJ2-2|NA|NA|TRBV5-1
TGCGCCAGCAGCGAGGCGCCACCGAACACCGGGGAGCTGTTTTTT
CASSEAPPNTGELFF
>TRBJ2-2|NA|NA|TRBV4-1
TGCGCCGGTTCGGGGGAGGTCGTCGGCGGGGAGCTGTTTTTT
CAGSGEVVGGELFF
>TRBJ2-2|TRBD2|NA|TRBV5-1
TGCGCCAGCAGCTTTACCGGGACTAGCGGGAGTTTAGCCGGGGAGCTGTTTTTT
CASSFTGTSGSLAGELFF
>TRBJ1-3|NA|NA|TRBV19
TGTGCCAGTAGTATAGTACGACAGTCTGGAAACACCATATATTTT
CASSIVRQSGNTIYF
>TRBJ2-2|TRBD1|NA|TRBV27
TGTGCCAGCAGTTTATTCTCTGCAGGGGGCTCGACCGGGGAGCTGTTTTTT
CASSLFSAGGSTGELFF
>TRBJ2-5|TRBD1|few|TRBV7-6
TGTGCCAGCAGTAGCATGGGACAGAGACAAGAGACCCAGTACTTC
CASSSMGQRQETQYF
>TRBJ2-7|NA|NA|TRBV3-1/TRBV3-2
TGTGCCAGCAGCCACGGGATTATGAGCTCCTACGAGCAGTACTTC
CASSHGIMSSYEQYF
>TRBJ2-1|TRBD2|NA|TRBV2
TGTGCCAACTCAGGAGGACTAGCGGGAGGCCAGAAGAACAATGAGCAGTTCTTC
CANSGGLAGGQKNNEQFF
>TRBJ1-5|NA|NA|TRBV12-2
TGTGCAAGTCGCCTCCCGGGGAGGCATCAGCCCCAGCATTTT
CASRLPGRHQPQHF
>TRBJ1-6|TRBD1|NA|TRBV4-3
TGCGCCAGCAGCCAGGCCATAGGCGGACAGGGGAGCTCCTATAATTCACCCCTCCACTTT
CASSQAIGGQGSSYNSPLHF
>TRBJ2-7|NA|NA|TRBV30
TGTGCCTGGAGTTCTTTAGCTGACTACGAGCAGTACTTC
CAWSSLADYEQYF
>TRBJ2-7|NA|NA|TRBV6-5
TGTGCCAGCAGTTACACGGGACTGTTTTCCTACGAGCAGTACTTC
CASSYTGLFSYEQYF
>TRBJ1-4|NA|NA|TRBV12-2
TGTGCAAGTCCCTCGGGTGAAAAACTGTTTTTT
CASPSGEKLFF
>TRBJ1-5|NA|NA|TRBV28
TGTGCCAGCAGTTTAACGGGTAGCAATCAGCCCCAGCATTTT
CASSLTGSNQPQHF
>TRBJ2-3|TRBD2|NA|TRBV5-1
TGCGCCAGCAGCTTGTTGCCCGGGACTAGCGGGAGGTCTAGCACAGATACGCAGTATTTT
CASSLLPGTSGRSSTDTQYF